These 13 T cell receptor beta chains came from one sample sequenced in a study of PD-1 blockade in classical Hodgkin lymphoma. Time point of the sample: cycle 4 day 1 (C4D1), after less than 7 weeks of nivolumab. Following autologous stem cell transplantation, relapse occurred in every patient, and exposure to brentuximab vedotin varied. Purification of CD4+ T cells from thawed PBMCs was performed via magnetic negative selection. The method was immunoSEQ multiplex PCR; TCRdb's version includes in-frame clones alone and lacks a portion of them. The repertoire holds roughly 20,000 clones, with more than 65% as singletons. Here the sequenced sample was CD4+ T cells from blood, taken before the fourth cycle of nivolumab. The receptors were sampled from a human donor with classical Hodgkin lymphoma.

The V and J genes are TRBV27 and TRBJ1-2; D is possibly TRBD1 (5 bases). The CDR3 runs to 14 residues. The germline V and J ends were trimmed by 6 bases and 2 bases, with 13 bases remaining between them. CDR1 and CDR2 from the germline V gene are MNHEY and SMNVEV (reference sequence). The CDR3: CASRQTGRNYGYTF. CDR3 bases: TGTGCCAGCAGACAAACGGGACGGAACTATGGCTACACCTTC.

The chain links TRBV5-1 to TRBJ2-1; 11 nucleotides line up with TRBD2. The V gene's germline CDR1 is SGHRS and CDR2 YFSETQ. V trimming: 0 bases; J trimming: 7 bases; junction bases outside the gene matches: 0. The CDR3 extends over 14 amino acids. CDR3 DNA: TGCGCCAGCAGCTTGGGGACTAGCGGGAATGAGCAGTTCTTC. Its protein is CASSLGTSGNEQFF.

The table lists this clone with a count of one. The chain has TRBV11-2 and TRBJ2-5, with D maybe TRBD2 (6 bases). The CDR3 length is 15 residues. The germline gives CDR1 SGHAT, CDR2 FQNNGV. Trimming left V 2 bases short and J 2 bases short, with 12 bases between. Here the CDR3 DNA reads TGTGCCAGCAGCTTAATGGGACTTAATCAAGAGACCCAGTACTTC. Its translation is CASSLMGLNQETQYF.

This clone has only one observation. The gene calls are TRBV7-2 and TRBJ2-7; TRBD2 agrees at 9 bases. CDR3 length: 17 residues. V lost 0 bases to trimming and J lost 2 bases; unmatched junction nucleotides: 8. The V gene's germline CDR1 is SGHTA and CDR2 FQGNSA. This chain's CDR3 is CASSLAIGGLATYEQYF. Here the CDR3 DNA reads TGTGCCAGCAGCTTAGCGATAGGGGGACTAGCTACCTACGAGCAGTACTTC.

This chain links TRBV4-3 with TRBJ2-3; D might be TRBD2 (5 bases). CDR3 length equals 16 residues. V was shortened by 0 bases and J by 2 bases, with 12 bases between the two germline ends. Germline CDR1 LGHNA, CDR2 YSLEER. CDR3 DNA sequence: TGCGCCAGCAGCCAAGAACTAGTATTATCCACAGATACGCAGTATTTT. This translates into CASSQELVLSTDTQYF.

The J gene is TRBJ2-5, the V gene TRBV18; no clear D. The CDR3 covers 14 residues. Trimming took off 3 bases at V and 5 bases at J, with 13 bases between the two ends. The V gene's germline CDR1 is KGHSH and CDR2 LQKENI. CDR3 sequence: CASSPVRATETQYF. The CDR3 nucleotides are TGTGCCAGCTCACCCGTCCGAGCGACGGAGACCCAGTACTTC.

The chain links TRBV7-8 to TRBJ1-1, with 7 bases lining up with TRBD1. In germline, CDR1 is SGHVS, CDR2 FQNEAQ. The CDR3 contains 18 residues. Trimming removed 1 base from V and 0 bases from J; junction bases left unmatched: 11. CDR3 loop: CASSLVFSPTGMNTEAFF. Here the CDR3 DNA reads TGTGCCAGCAGCTTAGTATTTTCCCCGACAGGGATGAACACTGAAGCTTTCTTT.

This rearrangement joins TRBV11-3 to TRBJ2-1; D possibly corresponds to TRBD2 (6 bases). Trimming shortened V by 1 base and J by 4 bases, and 11 bases separated the two germline ends. The CDR3 is made up of 15 amino acids. Germline V gives CDR1 SGHNT, CDR2 YENEEA. The CDR3 sequence is CASSLAGSRYNEQFF. In DNA form, the CDR3 reads TGTGCCAGCAGCTTAGCCGGGAGCAGGTACAATGAGCAGTTCTTC. Together with reference TRBV11-3 and TRBJ2-1, the CDR3 gives the full variable domain: EAGVVQSPRYKIIEKKQPVAFWCNPISGHNTLYWYLQNLGQGPELLIRYENEEAVDDSQLPKDRFSAERLKGVDSTLKIQPAELGDSAVYLCASSLAGSRYNEQFFGPGTRLTVL.

This rearrangement joins TRBV6-5 to TRBJ1-4; D remains unclear. CDR1 is MNHEY and CDR2 is SVGAGI in the germline V gene. V dropped 6 bases and J dropped 2 bases, with 10 bases sitting between them. The length of the CDR3 is 14 residues. This chain's CDR3 is CASSPRNTNEKLFF. The CDR3 region has the DNA TGTGCCAGCAGCCCCCGTAATACTAATGAAAAACTGTTTTTT.

This clone was picked up one time. The rearrangement links TRBV29-1 to TRBJ2-1; 9 bases fit TRBD2. V lost 3 bases and J lost 7; bases outside the gene matches: 10. The CDR3 runs 15 residues. Germline CDR1 and CDR2: SQVTM and ANQGSEA. CDR3: CSVESRGGAGNEQFF. The CDR3 DNA reads as TGCAGCGTTGAGAGTCGCGGGGGGGCTGGGAATGAGCAGTTCTTC.

The CDR3 protein is CASSLGRGTGHEKLFF. CDR3 sequence (DNA): TGTGCCAGCAGCCTCGGACGGGGGACAGGGCATGAAAAACTGTTTTTT. This chain links TRBV7-9 with TRBJ1-4, with 9 nucleotides matching TRBD1. From germline, CDR1 is SEHNR and CDR2 FQNEAQ (reference sequence). Trimming took 5 bases from V and 6 from J; bases not matched to a gene: 10. This CDR3 has 16 amino acids.

This chain connects TRBV9 to TRBJ1-1, with TRBD1 matching 7 bases. The CDR3 is 14 amino acids. V shed 4 bases, J shed 5 bases, and the junction held 8 bases outside the gene matches. Germline assignment: CDR1 SGDLS and CDR2 YYNGEE. The CDR3 coding sequence is TGTGCCAGCAGCAAAGACAGGGTGAGAACTGAAGCTTTCTTT. Its protein is CASSKDRVRTEAFF.

V is TRBV4-1 and J is TRBJ2-5; D tentatively reads TRBD1 or TRBD2 (6 bases each). CDR3 length: 15 residues. V was shortened by 1 base and J by 5 bases, with 14 bases between the two germline ends. Germline values: CDR1 MGHRA, CDR2 YSYEKL. The CDR3 nucleotides are TGCGCCAGCAGCCAAGGACAGGAGGGCTGGGAGACCCAGTACTTC. Its translation is CASSQGQEGWETQYF.